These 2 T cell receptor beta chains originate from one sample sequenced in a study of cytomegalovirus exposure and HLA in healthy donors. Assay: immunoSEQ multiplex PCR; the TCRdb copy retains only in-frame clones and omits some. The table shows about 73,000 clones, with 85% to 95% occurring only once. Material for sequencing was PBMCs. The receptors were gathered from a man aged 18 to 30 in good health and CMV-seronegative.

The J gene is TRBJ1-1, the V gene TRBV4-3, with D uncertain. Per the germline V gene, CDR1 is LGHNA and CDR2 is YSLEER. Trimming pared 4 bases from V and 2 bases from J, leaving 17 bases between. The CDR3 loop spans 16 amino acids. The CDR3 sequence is CASSRGSTSPNTEAFF. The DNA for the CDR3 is TGCGCCAGCAGCCGCGGAAGCACCAGTCCCAACACTGAAGCTTTCTTT.

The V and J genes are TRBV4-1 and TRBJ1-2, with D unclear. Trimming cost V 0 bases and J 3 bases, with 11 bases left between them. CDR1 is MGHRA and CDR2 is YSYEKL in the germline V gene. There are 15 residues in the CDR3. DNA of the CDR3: TGCGCCAGCAGCCAAGATCTCGGACTTCACTATGGCTACACCTTC. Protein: CASSQDLGLHYGYTF.